What follows are 6 T cell receptor beta chains derived from one specimen sequenced in a study of tumor-infiltrating lymphocytes in oesophageal squamous cell carcinoma (TCRdb year 2016). Receptor amplification or capture employed PCR. Sequencing was carried out with an Illumina HiSeq 2000. TCRdb cleaned the public reads at Q25 with fastp, built clones with MiXCR and kept in-frame beta chains. Under each unique CDR3 protein, matching rows form one entry showing the most common genes and DNA. The sample includes about 21,000 distinct CDR3 sequences, with about 35% observed a single time. Of the sample, 12% falls within the top ten clones. Sequencing used esophageal tumor tissue. These receptors all stem from a male donor with esophageal squamous cell carcinoma.

This clonotype appeared a few times. Mismatch with germline at one junction end may stem from a read error. The chain is built from TRBV5-4 and TRBJ2-7; TRBD2 aligns across 8 bases. Germline CDR1 reads SGHNT; CDR2 reads YYREEE (reference sequence). The length of the CDR3 is 14 residues. The DNA of the CDR3 is TGCGCCAGCAGCCCGGGGGGGGAACCGGGACCGAGTTTCTTC. It translates to CASSPGGEPGPSFF.

The sample holds many counts of this clonotype. The chain carries TRBV5-1 and TRBJ1-1, with TRBD1 as a possible D gene (6 bases). The CDR3 contains 17 residues. Germline V CDR1 and CDR2: SGHRS, YFSETQ. The V end was cut by 2 bases, the J end by 0 bases, with 17 bases between. The CDR3 protein is CASSFMGVGAMNTEAFF. Here the CDR3 DNA reads TGCGCCAGCAGCTTTATGGGAGTGGGGGCAATGAACACTGAAGCTTTCTTT.

This clonotype has a count of ten or more. The rearrangement joins TRBV19 to TRBJ2-1; 9 positions agree with TRBD2. CDR1 is LNHDA and CDR2 is SQIVND in the germline V gene (reference sequence). The CDR3 loop spans 15 amino acids. The V segment lost 6 bases and the J segment 1 base; nucleotides outside the gene matches: 4. CDR3 region: CASRRAGGSYNEQFF. The CDR3 nucleotides read TGTGCCAGTAGACGAGCGGGAGGATCCTACAATGAGCAGTTCTTC.

This clonotype was seen more than once but under ten times. The V call is TRBV7-9, the J call TRBJ2-4; tentatively, D is TRBD2 (5 bases). The J call may not be correct, given that the DNA end is closer to TRBJ2-7. Germline loops: CDR1 SEHNR, CDR2 FQNEAQ (reference sequence). The CDR3 is made up of 15 amino acids. CDR3 amino acids: CASSSRDHLANEQYF. In DNA, the CDR3 is TGTGCCAGCAGCTCCCGGGATCACCTAGCCAACGAGCAGTACTTC.

This clonotype is classed as medium-sized. The V gene is TRBV7-3, the J gene TRBJ1-1; D is perhaps TRBD1 (6 bases). The CDR3 length is 13 residues. The V end lost 3 bases, the J end lost 8 bases, and 13 bases lay between the germline ends. Germline CDR1 reads SGHTA; CDR2 reads FQGTGA. For the CDR3, the DNA is TGTGCCAGCAGCTTTTCTGCGACAGGCGAAGCTTTCTTT. This codes for CASSFSATGEAFF.

The chain has TRBV7-2 and TRBJ2-4; the D call may be TRBD1 or TRBD2 (5 bases each). CDR1 is SGHTA, CDR2 FQGNSA, per germline. Between the trimmed V and J ends, which lost 0 bases and 5 bases, there was a span of 17 bases. The CDR3 consists of 17 residues. The CDR3 spells CASSLASAGRGENIQYF. CDR3 in DNA: TGTGCCAGCAGCTTAGCGTCGGCAGGGAGAGGGGAAAACATTCAGTACTTC. Full variable domain (outside the CDR3, taken from reference TRBV7-2 and TRBJ2-4): GAGVSQSPSNKVTEKGKDVELRCDPISGHTALYWYRQSLGQGLEFLIYFQGNSAPDKSGLPSDRFSAERTGGSVSTLTIQRTQQEDSAVYLCASSLASAGRGENIQYFGAGTRLSVL.